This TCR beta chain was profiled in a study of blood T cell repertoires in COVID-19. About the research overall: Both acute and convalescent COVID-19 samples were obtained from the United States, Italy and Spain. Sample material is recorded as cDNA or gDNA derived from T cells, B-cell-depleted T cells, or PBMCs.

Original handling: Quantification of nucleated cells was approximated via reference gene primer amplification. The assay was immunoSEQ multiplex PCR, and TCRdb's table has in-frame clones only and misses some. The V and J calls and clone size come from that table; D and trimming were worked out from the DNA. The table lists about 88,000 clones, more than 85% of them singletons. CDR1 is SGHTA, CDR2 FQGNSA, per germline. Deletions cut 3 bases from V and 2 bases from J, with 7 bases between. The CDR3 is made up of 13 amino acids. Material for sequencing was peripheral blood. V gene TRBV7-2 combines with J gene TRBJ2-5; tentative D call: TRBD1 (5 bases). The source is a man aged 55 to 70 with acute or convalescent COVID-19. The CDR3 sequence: CASSFRTQETQYF. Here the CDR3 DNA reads TGTGCCAGCAGCTTTAGGACACAAGAGACCCAGTACTTC. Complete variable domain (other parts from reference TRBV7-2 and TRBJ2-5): GAGVSQSPSNKVTEKGKDVELRCDPISGHTALYWYRQSLGQGLEFLIYFQGNSAPDKSGLPSDRFSAERTGGSVSTLTIQRTQQEDSAVYLCASSFRTQETQYFGPGTRLLVL.